This T cell receptor beta chain was sequenced in a study of cytomegalovirus exposure and HLA in healthy donors. Study results and caveats: Usually a TCR sequence was rare, but some public TCRs were found in many donors. Sequencing depth across donors, presence/absence analyses assumed, was roughly uniform. Later analysis reportedly placed an Asian-associated ancestry cluster below the roughly 680-donor mean in N-insertions.

In regard to this clone: The antigen is unknown.

Looked up from germline, CDR1 is KGHSH and CDR2 is LQKENI. Trimming at V came to 3 bases and at J to 8 bases, leaving 1 base not matched to a gene. The CDR3 totals 13 residues. Primers included in the PCR were 60 Vbeta and 13 Jbeta primers. Profiling relied on immunoSEQ multiplex PCR, and the TCRdb table lists in-frame clones only, not all of them. The table includes about 110,000 clones, under 85% detected once. The V gene is TRBV18, the J gene TRBJ2-1; 10 bases map to TRBD1. The receptor's source is a man aged 25-40 years in good health and CMV-seropositive. The sample taken for sequencing was PBMCs. The DNA for the CDR3 is TGTGCCAGCTCACCGGACAGGGGGGATGAGCAGTTCTTC. Translated, it gives CASSPDRGDEQFF.